This entry concerns a single T cell receptor (beta chain). Generated by immunoSEQ multiplex PCR, the TCRdb table keeps only in-frame clones and is missing some. The sample shows over a million clones, 98% of them seen only once. The record originates from a study of shared clonotypes between healthy human individuals. The CDR3 length is 15 residues. Germline V gene data show CDR1 as SQVTM and CDR2 as ANQGSEA. Trimming pared 6 bases from V and 2 bases from J, leaving 16 bases between. Sequenced sample: naive CD4+ T cells sorted from blood. The sample's subset: CD45RA+ positively selected. This chain joins TRBV29-1 and TRBJ1-4; tentative D call: TRBD1 (6 bases). The origin of this receptor is a man aged 25-45 years in good health. CDR3 residues: CSVSLFGGTNEKLFF. In DNA form, the CDR3 reads TGCAGCGTGTCTCTGTTTGGGGGCACTAATGAAAAACTGTTTTTT.